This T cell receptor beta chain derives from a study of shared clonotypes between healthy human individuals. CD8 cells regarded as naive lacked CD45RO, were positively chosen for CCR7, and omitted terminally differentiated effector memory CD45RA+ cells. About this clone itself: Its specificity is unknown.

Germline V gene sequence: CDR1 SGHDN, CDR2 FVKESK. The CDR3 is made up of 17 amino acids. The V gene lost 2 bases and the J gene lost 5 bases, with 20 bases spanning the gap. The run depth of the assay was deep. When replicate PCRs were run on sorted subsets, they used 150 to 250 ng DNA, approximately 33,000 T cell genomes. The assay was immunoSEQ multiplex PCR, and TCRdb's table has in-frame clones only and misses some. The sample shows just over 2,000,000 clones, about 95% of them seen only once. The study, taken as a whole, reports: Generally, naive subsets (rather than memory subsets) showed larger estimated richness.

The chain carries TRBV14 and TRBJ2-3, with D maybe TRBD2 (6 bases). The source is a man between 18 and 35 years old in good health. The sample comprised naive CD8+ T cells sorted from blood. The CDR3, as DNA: TGTGCCAGCAGCCAACCCGGGACTGTTGTTAGTGAAGATACGCAGTATTTT. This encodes CASSQPGTVVSEDTQYF.